This TCR beta chain was recorded in a study of tissue T cells after allogeneic stem cell transplantation (dated by TCRdb to between 2022 and 2023). Study-level background: Every GVHD patient received a graft from a donor; several grafts were unmodified and three were CD34-selected to deplete T cells. When multiple samples of a tissue existed, pathologist review of H&E sections prioritized samples with histologically apparent lymphocytes for sequencing. The study profiled TCR beta repertoires in many tissues obtained from research autopsies of patients with and without GVHD, and also in mouse models of GVHD. On the human side, the study was prospective and observational, with no blinding or randomization.

About this clone: Its antigen specificity is not known. No base qualities exist here, and no much larger clone lies one base off it.

Library preparation was by the immunoSEQ multiplex PCR assay. TCRbeta CDR3 sequencing was done by Adaptive Biotechnologies at survey depth, reporting CDR3 sequences, V/J genes, productive frequency and template counts. Amplification of TCR beta CDR3 regions started from genomic DNA instead of RNA. From the authors' description of their analysis: Jensen-Shannon divergence was used to quantify pairwise repertoire overlap between tissues, with a value of 1 meaning complete divergence and a value of 0 meaning identical repertoires. Tissues were grouped by single-linkage agglomerative hierarchical clustering of pairwise JSD values, and the clustering results were shown as dendrograms. GLIPH2 was run on all patient samples with simulation_depth 1000, kmer_min_depth 3 and cdr3_length_cutoff 8, and groups with more than two unique CDR3s were retained. In a standardized tissue-overlap score, Jaccard GLIPH-group overlap across patients was extrapolated to a standard repertoire size of 1000 clones. To look at how diversity was associated with clinical or experimental variables, linear mixed-effect models were used, with tissue treated as a fixed effect and individual treated as a random effect. TCRdb carries this immuneACCESS record with in-frame sequences only. Its versions omit some clonotypes, under half of them owing to an unresolved V gene in the studies checked, with the rest unexplained. That table supplies the V and J calls and clone size; D and trimming were determined from the DNA. This sample gives some 7,000 clones in total; approximately 80% of them show up just once. The biggest ten clones account for about 14% of the sample.

The paper as a whole reports these results and caveats: Few T cell clones were found to be shared across patients, but shared repertoire signatures across patients were revealed in a tissue-specific fashion by motif-based clustering. Sampling depth was acknowledged as a limitation, and the patient cohort was both small and clinically heterogeneous. The study did not establish which tissue TCRs were alloreactive or antigen-specific, and some clones may have been host cells that persisted. Within patients, how anatomically similar tissues were was a major factor shaping TCR repertoire composition, regardless of disease or transplant status. In both patients and mice, T cells from blood and spleen covered only a limited part of the TCR repertoire found in tissues.

Per the publication, the time point label means: human tissue collected at research (rapid) autopsy. Over a roughly 3-year period, seven or eight adult allo-HCT recipients with steroid-refractory GVHD were prospectively enrolled in a research-autopsy study. Every GVHD patient had gastrointestinal GVHD and was given several lines of GVHD-directed therapy, and about five of the GVHD patients also had skin involvement. After a median post-mortem interval of roughly 9.9 hours, the autopsy tissues collected included GI sites spanning esophagus to rectum, along with liver, skin and lymphoid organs including spleen. Each autopsy specimen was cut in two, with one portion flash-frozen in liquid nitrogen and the remainder formalin-fixed, and the outer muscle layers of GI specimens were removed. Genomic DNA was extracted from frozen tissues using the Mag-Bind Blood & Tissue DNA HDQ 96 Kit on a Chemagic 360 or the DNeasy Blood & Tissue Kit. Extracted DNA was further purified with the Genomic DNA Clean & Concentrator-25 kit because of concern about red blood cell contamination.

Material: skin, obtained at autopsy. This receptor was obtained from a male patient aged 60 or older with steroid-refractory graft-versus-host disease after an allogeneic stem cell transplant. After a transplant, some T cells may have been passed on by the graft donor.

The nucleotides read TGTGCCAGTACCTTCCGGGTGACAGGGCCGAACACCGGGGAGCTGTTTTTT. Translated, it reads CASTFRVTGPNTGELFF. The sequence links TRBV19 to TRBJ2-2; 7 bases in between match TRBD1. For this chain, trimming is 7 bases at the V end and 0 bases at the J end, and the number of junction bases without a gene match is 11. The CDR3 starts with the cysteine, ends with the phenylalanine, and has 17 residues. Only CDR3 DNA is held: 51 bases, read in frame from base 1. Reading the germline V gene (reference sequence) gives CDR1 LNHDA and CDR2 SQIVND.